The 9 T cell receptor beta chains below were found in one sample sequenced in a study of naive and memory T cell subsets. An oligonucleotide containing a UMI was ligated to the 3' end of TCR cDNA. Amplification of ligated cDNA took four PCR rounds with SP2 and nested alpha and beta constant primers. TCRdb redid the calling of the 5' RACE reads with MiXCR, one entry per CDR3 protein. The sample has fewer than 40,000 distinct CDR3 sequences; 15% to 20% are singletons. The receptors derive from a female donor in good health.

The chain recombines TRBV29-1 with TRBJ1-3; D is possibly TRBD1 (6 bases). The germline gives CDR1 SQVTM, CDR2 ANQGSEA. The V gene lost 6 bases and the J gene lost 3 bases, with 15 bases spanning the gap. CDR3 length equals 14 residues. The CDR3 DNA follows: TGCAGCGTGCGGACAGCGGATGGTGGAAACACCATATATTTT. This encodes CSVRTADGGNTIYF.

The rearrangement joins TRBV25-1 to TRBJ1-5, with D possibly matching TRBD1 (6 bases). The germline V and J ends were trimmed by 4 bases and 2 bases, with 12 bases remaining between them. The CDR3 loop spans 15 amino acids. Germline-derived CDR1 and CDR2 are MGHDK and SYGVNS. Here the CDR3 reads CASSGRGGGNQPQHF. The CDR3 region has the DNA TGTGCCAGCAGTGGCCGGGGGGGCGGCAATCAGCCCCAGCATTTT.

The V call is TRBV7-9, the J call TRBJ2-3; TRBD2 might be the D (6 bases). V dropped 5 bases and J dropped 0 bases, with 15 bases sitting between them. The germline V gene has CDR1 SEHNR and CDR2 FQNEAQ (reference sequence). The CDR3 is made up of 16 amino acids. The CDR3 nucleotides are TGTGCCAGCAGCCATCAGGTTCGGGGGAGCACAGATACGCAGTATTTT. It translates to CASSHQVRGSTDTQYF.

This clonotype was detected many times. This chain uses TRBV29-1 with TRBJ1-2, with D perhaps TRBD1 (5 bases). The CDR3 is 14 residues long. Trimming took 6 bases from V and 4 from J, leaving 18 bases between them. Looked up from germline, CDR1 is SQVTM and CDR2 is ANQGSEA. The DNA of the CDR3 is TGCAGCGTGGATACGGTGGGGCCTCTCTATGGCTACACCTTC. Its protein is CSVDTVGPLYGYTF.

As regards this clonotype: A clone one base away is much larger, so this may be a read error. The chain couples TRBV7-2 to TRBJ1-5; no clear D gene. Germline V gene sequence: CDR1 SGHTA, CDR2 FQGNSA. This CDR3 region has 15 residues. V lost 6 bases and J 4 bases, leaving 16 bases between the germline ends. CDR3 nucleotide sequence: TGTGCCAGCAGTCCCGGTGTTGGACGGAATCAGCCCCAGCATTTT. Amino acid sequence: CASSPGVGRNQPQHF. Combining the CDR3 with reference TRBV7-2 and TRBJ1-5 gives the whole variable domain GAGVSQSPSNKVTEKGKDVELRCDPISGHTALYWYRQSLGQGLEFLIYFQGNSAPDKSGLPSDRFSAERTGGSVSTLTIQRTQQEDSAVYLCASSPGVGRNQPQHFGDGTRLSIL.

This chain connects TRBV9 to TRBJ1-1; the D gene is possibly TRBD1 (5 bases). Trimming removed 3 bases from V and 7 bases from J, with 16 bases in between. This CDR3 comprises 14 residues. Germline V gene lookup returns CDR1 SGDLS and CDR2 YYNGEE. CDR3 nucleotide sequence: TGTGCCAGCAGCGACGCAGGGAGAACGAATGAAGCTTTCTTT. It translates to CASSDAGRTNEAFF.

By sample fraction, this clonotype is medium-sized. The J gene is TRBJ2-5, the V gene TRBV6-2 or TRBV6-3; perhaps TRBD1 as D (5 bases). Germline V CDR1 and CDR2: MNHEY, SVGEGT. The CDR3 has 15 residues. V was shortened by 2 bases and J by 4 bases, with 14 bases between the two germline ends. The CDR3 coding sequence is TGTGCCAGCAGTTACGGTAGCAGGGTTCCAGAGACCCAGTACTTC. It codes for CASSYGSRVPETQYF.

CDR3 region: CSVATGSSGNTIYF. CDR3 bases: TGCAGCGTTGCCACAGGATCCTCTGGAAACACCATATATTTT. The chain couples TRBV29-1 to TRBJ1-3; a weak D match, TRBD1 (5 bases). V dropped 4 bases and J dropped 0 bases, with 10 bases sitting between them. The germline gives CDR1 SQVTM, CDR2 ANQGSEA. The CDR3 has 14 amino acids. Supplemented by reference TRBV29-1 and TRBJ1-3, the full variable domain reads SAVISQKPSRDICQRGTSLTIQCQVDSQVTMMFWYRQQPGQSLTLIATANQGSEATYESGFVIDKFPISRPNLTFSTLTVSNMSPEDSSIYLCSVATGSSGNTIYFGEGSWLTVV.

The sample holds many counts of this clonotype. The V call is TRBV2, the J call TRBJ1-2; 7 bases line up with TRBD1. The CDR3 is 14 amino acids. Per germline, CDR1 SNHLY and CDR2 FYNNEI. Unmatched junction bases numbered 9, after V lost 3 bases and J lost 8 bases. The CDR3 spells CASSDRAGGTGYTF. Here the CDR3 DNA reads TGTGCCAGCAGTGATAGGGCAGGGGGAACCGGCTACACCTTC.